This T cell receptor (beta chain) was profiled in a study of cytomegalovirus exposure and HLA in healthy donors. General study findings and limits: CMV serostatus alone was available as immune exposure information.

The table lists this clone with a few counts. Its target is not known. The length of the CDR3 is 15 residues. V shed 0 bases and J shed 4 bases, with 13 bases lying between them. Germline V gives CDR1 MRHNA, CDR2 SNTAGT. Vbeta (60) and Jbeta (13) primers were used in the PCR. Generated by immunoSEQ multiplex PCR, the TCRdb table keeps only in-frame clones and is missing some. Found here are 110,000 or so clones, around 77% of them singletons; the top ten hold less than 6%. Sequenced input: PBMCs. The chain recombines TRBV6-4 with TRBJ2-7; D is possibly TRBD2 (6 bases). The source of this sequence is a woman in her 30s in good health and CMV-seropositive. CDR3 amino acids: CASSDSSGDLYEQYF. The CDR3 coding sequence is TGTGCCAGCAGTGACTCGTCGGGAGACCTATACGAGCAGTACTTC.